Each of the 21 T cell receptor beta chains below was sequenced from the same sample in a study of blood T cell repertoires in COVID-19. Here immunoSEQ multiplex PCR was the method, and the copy in TCRdb shows in-frame clones only, minus some. This table holds roughly 150,000 clones, 70% to 85% found once. The material sequenced was peripheral blood. The source of these receptors is a man at least 80 years old with COVID-19, enrolled during active disease.

The chain recombines TRBV6-5 with TRBJ2-5; maybe TRBD1 (5 bases). CDR3 length equals 15 residues. V was trimmed by 0 bases and J by 5 bases, leaving 13 bases between them. Germline V gene data show CDR1 as MNHEY and CDR2 as SVGAGI. CDR3: CASSYSAQGWETQYF. CDR3 bases: TGTGCCAGCAGTTACTCGGCGCAGGGATGGGAGACCCAGTACTTC.

The chain uses TRBV18 and TRBJ2-2, with TRBD1 identical over 10 bases. V shed 5 bases, J shed 1 base, and the junction held 7 bases outside the gene matches. Germline CDR1 reads KGHSH; CDR2 reads LQKENI. CDR3 size: 17 residues. CDR3 DNA: TGTGCCAGCTCATTTGGGACAGGGGAAAGGAACACCGGGGAGCTGTTTTTT. Translating it yields CASSFGTGERNTGELFF.

This clone was detected only once. The chain has TRBV2 and TRBJ2-6; possibly TRBD1 for D (6 bases). This CDR3 is 13 amino acids long. The V end lost 7 bases, the J end lost 3 bases, and 7 bases lay between the germline ends. CDR1 SNHLY and CDR2 FYNNEI come from the germline V gene. The DNA of the CDR3 is TGTGCCAGCAAGGGGGATGGGGCCAACGTCCTGACTTTC. Translating it yields CASKGDGANVLTF.

The chain employs TRBV5-4 and TRBJ1-2; D is perhaps TRBD1 (5 bases). Deletions cut 1 base from V and 8 bases from J, with 12 bases between. The CDR3 loop spans 13 amino acids. CDR1 SGHNT and CDR2 YYREEE come from the germline V gene (reference sequence). The CDR3 is CASSLRQGRGYTF. The CDR3 DNA follows: TGTGCCAGCAGCTTGAGGCAGGGTAGGGGCTACACCTTC.

This chain connects TRBV7-9 to TRBJ1-1; D remains unclear. The germline V gene encodes CDR1 SEHNR and CDR2 FQNEAQ (reference sequence). Trimming pared 3 bases from V and 2 bases from J, leaving 7 bases between. CDR3 length: 13 residues. For the CDR3, the DNA is TGTGCCAGCAGCTTCGGTACCAACACTGAAGCTTTCTTT. As protein: CASSFGTNTEAFF.

This chain uses TRBV19 with TRBJ2-3; no definite D call. Trimming shortened V by 9 bases and J by 2 bases, and 6 bases separated the two germline ends. This CDR3 region has 11 residues. From germline, CDR1 is LNHDA and CDR2 SQIVND (reference sequence). CDR3 amino acids: CASQYTDTQYF. CDR3 DNA sequence: TGTGCCAGCCAGTACACAGATACGCAGTATTTT.

This chain links TRBV28 with TRBJ1-6; D may be TRBD1 (6 bases). Trimming cost V 6 bases and J 3 bases, with 6 bases left between them. The germline gives CDR1 MDHEN, CDR2 SYDVKM. The CDR3 is 13 amino acids. The CDR3, as DNA: TGTGCCAGCAGGGACAGCTATAATTCACCCCTCCACTTT. Amino acids: CASRDSYNSPLHF.

The chain is built from TRBV7-2 and TRBJ1-1, with TRBD1 matching over 9 bases. Germline CDR1 reads SGHTA; CDR2 reads FQGNSA. The CDR3 contains 16 residues. Trimming removed 0 bases from V and 1 base from J; junction bases left unmatched: 3. This CDR3 is CASSLATGGQNTEAFF. The CDR3 DNA reads as TGTGCCAGCAGCTTAGCCACAGGGGGCCAGAACACTGAAGCTTTCTTT.

This clone was recorded a few times. The chain recombines TRBV7-2 with TRBJ1-3, with 7 positions matching TRBD1. The CDR3 is made up of 14 amino acids. The V segment lost 4 bases and the J segment 3 bases; nucleotides outside the gene matches: 3. The germline V gene encodes CDR1 SGHTA and CDR2 FQGNSA. The chain's CDR3 is CASSSTGYGNTIYF. The CDR3 nucleotides read TGTGCCAGCAGCTCGACAGGGTATGGAAACACCATATATTTT.

The gene calls are TRBV11-2 and TRBJ2-1, with D possibly matching TRBD1 (6 bases). The V end was cut by 4 bases, the J end by 4 bases, with 14 bases between. Germline-derived CDR1 and CDR2 are SGHAT and FQNNGV. This CDR3 is 15 amino acids long. CDR3 sequence (DNA): TGTGCCAGCAGCTCCAGTCAGGGGTCTTACAATGAGCAGTTCTTC. As protein: CASSSSQGSYNEQFF.

The V call is TRBV23-1, the J call TRBJ2-1; 9 bases map to TRBD1. TRBV23-1 is flagged as an ORF with uncertain function. The CDR3 is 14 amino acids. J gave up 1 base and V 9 bases, and 4 bases lay outside the gene matches. DNA for the CDR3: TGCGCCAGTAAACAGGGGGCTTCCTACAATGAGCAGTTCTTC. Its protein product is CASKQGASYNEQFF.

The rearrangement joins TRBV5-1 to TRBJ1-2; D is possibly TRBD1 (6 bases). V was cut by 0 bases and J by 6 bases, with 12 bases left in between. CDR3 length equals 14 residues. CDR1 is SGHRS, CDR2 YFSETQ, per germline. The CDR3 protein is CASSLEGQGNGYTF. CDR3 DNA sequence: TGCGCCAGCAGCTTGGAAGGGCAGGGGAATGGCTACACCTTC.

The chain uses TRBV9 and TRBJ2-3; 10 bases match TRBD1. The CDR3 has 16 residues. J gave up 4 bases and V 4 bases, and 9 bases lay outside the gene matches. Germline assignment: CDR1 SGDLS and CDR2 YYNGEE. CDR3 in DNA: TGTGCCAGCAGCTCCCAACGGACAGGGGGGCCAGATACGCAGTATTTT. This translates into CASSSQRTGGPDTQYF.

This chain links TRBV12-3 or TRBV12-4 with TRBJ1-1; D ambiguous. The CDR3 has 11 residues. Deletions cut 8 bases from V and 3 bases from J, with 7 bases between. The CDR3 DNA follows: TGTGCCAGCTCCGGGGACACTGAAGCTTTCTTT. It yields the protein CASSGDTEAFF.

This clone was seen once. The V and J genes are TRBV19 and TRBJ1-5; the match to TRBD1 covers 12 bases. The J segment lost 6 bases and the V segment lost 7 bases, leaving 13 bases of the junction unmatched. This CDR3 comprises 17 residues. Germline loops: CDR1 LNHDA, CDR2 SQIVND (reference sequence). In DNA, the CDR3 is TGTGCCAGTATACTCCGGGACAGGGGGCGTTTTAGTCAGCCCCAGCATTTT. It yields the protein CASILRDRGRFSQPQHF.

This sequence joins TRBV13 and TRBJ1-5; 9 nucleotides agree with TRBD1. Germline loops: CDR1 PRHDT, CDR2 FYEKMQ (reference sequence). The V gene end was trimmed by 4 bases and the J gene end by 7 bases; junction bases not matched to a gene: 5. CDR3 length: 14 amino acids. The CDR3 DNA follows: TGTGCCAGCAGCTCCGGGACAGGGTGGCAGCCCCAGCATTTT. Translated: CASSSGTGWQPQHF.

As DNA, the CDR3 is TGCAGCGTCCCGTTGGGGGGTGCTAACTATGGCTACACCTTC. Protein: CSVPLGGANYGYTF. The rearrangement links TRBV29-1 to TRBJ1-2, with a tentative D call TRBD1 (5 bases). V dropped 6 bases and J dropped 0 bases, with 14 bases sitting between them. CDR3 length: 14 amino acids. Per the germline V gene, CDR1 is SQVTM and CDR2 is ANQGSEA.

The chain couples TRBV12-3 or TRBV12-4 to TRBJ1-5, with D uncertain. The length of the CDR3 is 13 residues. V shed 1 base and J shed 6 bases, with 7 bases lying between them. The CDR3, as DNA: TGTGCCAGCAGTTTAGGGGCAGTTCAGCCCCAGCATTTT. It encodes CASSLGAVQPQHF.

The sample holds one count of this clone. CDR3 sequence (DNA): TGCGCCAGCAGCCAAGACGGGACAGGGACCTACGAGCAGTACTTC. Its protein product is CASSQDGTGTYEQYF. The V gene is TRBV4-3, the J gene TRBJ2-7, with TRBD1 matching over 9 bases. Germline V gene data show CDR1 as LGHNA and CDR2 as YSLEER. The CDR3 contains 15 residues. V lost 0 bases, J lost 2 bases, and 2 bases stayed unmatched.

This sequence joins TRBV7-2 and TRBJ1-5; a weak D match, TRBD1 (6 bases). CDR1 and CDR2 from the germline V gene are SGHTA and FQGNSA. Trimming took 4 bases from V and 0 from J, leaving 16 bases between them. CDR3 size: 17 residues. Here the CDR3 DNA reads TGTGCCAGCAGCTCTCAGGGGCCCACGTATAGCAATCAGCCCCAGCATTTT. As protein: CASSSQGPTYSNQPQHF.

V gene TRBV2 combines with J gene TRBJ1-3; D is ambiguous. CDR3 length: 15 amino acids. Trimming took off 4 bases at V and 0 bases at J, with 10 bases between the two ends. In germline, CDR1 is SNHLY, CDR2 FYNNEI. The CDR3 DNA follows: TGTGCCAGCAGTGGGCCTCTCTCCTCTGGAAACACCATATATTTT. As protein: CASSGPLSSGNTIYF.